Listed below are T cell receptor beta chains from one sample, sequenced in a study of cytomegalovirus exposure and HLA in healthy donors. Clones were sequenced by immunoSEQ multiplex PCR, and TCRdb holds only the in-frame ones, with some missing. The table includes 68,000 or so clones, over 80% detected once. The source material was PBMCs. The receptors shown here come from a young man in good health and CMV-seronegative. CDR3s include the opening cysteine and the closing phenylalanine or tryptophan. Fields, in order: J gene, V gene, D gene, clone size, CDR3 DNA, CDR3 protein. The D gene is left open where the match is weak. Clone size appears in some rows only: once, few, many, or a class for an expanded clone.

>TRBJ2-6|TRBV7-6|.|.
TGTGCCAGCAGCTTATGGGGACAAAGCTCTGGGGCCAACGTCCTGACTTTC
CASSLWGQSSGANVLTF
>TRBJ2-2|TRBV4-2|.|.
TGTGCCAGCAGCCAAGAAGGGGCCTCCAGACCGCAGCTGTTTTTT
CASSQEGASRPQLFF
>TRBJ2-1|TRBV5-6|TRBD2|.
TGTGCCAGCAGCTTGTGGCGGGAGGGGTACAATGAGCAGTTCTTC
CASSLWREGYNEQFF
>TRBJ2-3|TRBV29-1|TRBD1|.
TGCAGCGGTGGACAGGCAGATACGCAGTATTTT
CSGGQADTQYF
>TRBJ1-2|TRBV10-3|TRBD1|once
TGTGCCAGCTCATCCGGGACAGTAAACTATGGCTACACCTTC
CASSSGTVNYGYTF
>TRBJ2-2|TRBV5-1|.|.
TGCGCCAGCAGCTTGGAGTCGGGATTAAACACCGGGGAGCTGTTTTTT
CASSLESGLNTGELFF
>TRBJ2-2|TRBV6-5|TRBD2|.
TGTGCCAGCAGCCTTAGACTAGCAGGTACCGGGGAGCTGTTTTTT
CASSLRLAGTGELFF
>TRBJ2-5|TRBV6-4|TRBD1|.
TGTGCCAGCAGTGACTCGAGATTTTGGAGACAGGGCGCCTCGGAGACCCAGTACTTC
CASSDSRFWRQGASETQYF
>TRBJ2-6|TRBV19|TRBD1|.
TGTGCCAGTAGTGAATCAGGGGGCTCTGGGGCCAACGTCCTGACTTTC
CASSESGGSGANVLTF
>TRBJ1-2|TRBV5-1|.|.
TGCGCCAGCAGCTTGGACAGGGTTTATGGCTACACCTTC
CASSLDRVYGYTF
>TRBJ2-7|TRBV7-2|TRBD2|.
TGTGCCAGCAGCTATAGCGGGAGGGCCCTCGAGCAGTACTTC
CASSYSGRALEQYF
>TRBJ2-7|TRBV28|.|.
TGTGCCAGCAGTTTCAAACTGAGCTCCTACGAGCAGTACTTC
CASSFKLSSYEQYF
>TRBJ1-5|TRBV28|.|once
TGTGCCAGCACCTGGGGCAGGGGAAGGAATCAGCCCCAGCATTTT
CASTWGRGRNQPQHF
>TRBJ2-7|TRBV9|TRBD2|.
TGTGCCAGCAGCCTGGGGGGGTCCACGAGCTCCTACGAGCAGTACTTC
CASSLGGSTSSYEQYF
>TRBJ1-1|TRBV30|.|.
TGTGCCTGGAGTGCGAGGGTGAACACTGAAGCTTTCTTT
CAWSARVNTEAFF
>TRBJ2-1|TRBV4-2|.|.
TGTGCCAGCAGCCTGGGCAGGAATGAGCAGTTCTTC
CASSLGRNEQFF
>TRBJ2-7|TRBV9|TRBD1|.
TGTGCCAGCAGCGTCGGACAGGGATCACCCTACGAGCAGTACTTC
CASSVGQGSPYEQYF
>TRBJ2-5|TRBV5-1|.|.
TGCGCCAGCAGCTTGGTGGGGGGACCCGGGCCCATGTGGTACTTC
CASSLVGGPGPMWYF